Here is one T cell receptor beta chain with its context. The data belong to a study of blood T cell repertoires in COVID-19. The wider study: The United States, Italy and Spain supplied acute and convalescent COVID-19 samples. The analysed material was cDNA or gDNA that came from T cells, B-cell-depleted T cells, or PBMCs.

Original analysis: Estimation of nucleated cell counts relied on the amplification of reference gene primers. The method was immunoSEQ multiplex PCR; TCRdb's version includes in-frame clones alone and lacks a portion of them. Clone size and V and J calls were adopted from that table, with D and trimming inferred from the DNA. The sample holds 100,000 to 150,000 clones; 69% are singletons and the top ten take 2% to 2.5%. This CDR3 region has 16 residues. J lost 4 bases, V lost 2 bases, and 6 bases had no gene match. Germline V gene data show CDR1 as KGHSH and CDR2 as LQKENI. The TCR originated in a woman in her 70s with acute or convalescent COVID-19. This rearrangement joins TRBV18 to TRBJ2-1; TRBD2 agrees at 9 bases. Sequencing was carried out using peripheral blood. The CDR3 is CASSPDPGLAYNEQFF. DNA of the CDR3: TGTGCCAGCTCACCAGATCCGGGACTAGCTTACAATGAGCAGTTCTTC.